This TCR beta chain was observed in a study of metastatic and nonmetastatic thyroid tumors. Overall study: Repertoire comparison spanned blood and tumor or nodule tissue of malignant and benign thyroid patients. Study-level results: In blood and tumor, TCR beta diversity was reportedly significantly higher in malignant thyroid tumors than in benign nodules.

None of the patients had undergone any treatment ahead of thyroid surgery. The CDR3 contains 14 residues. The V and J ends lost 6 bases and 7 bases, in that order; junction bases with no gene match: 8. Germline V lookup: CDR1 MDHEN, CDR2 SYDVKM. Authors' analysis steps: Building a distant-metastasis classifier for papillary thyroid cancer drew on CDR3 differences across clinicopathological groups. TCRdb re-processed the PCR reads through MiXCR. The V and J calls reflect TCRdb's pipeline rather than the authors' work. The repertoire has 7,000 or so clones, 15% to 20% of them found once; the top ten carry 20% to 30%. This clone is large in the sample. Its target is unknown.

Sequencing was performed on adjacent normal tissue. The genes are TRBV28 and TRBJ1-1; 10 bases agree with TRBD1. The TCR was taken from a male donor with papillary thyroid cancer or a benign thyroid nodule (not recorded which). Some clones in this sample may be carry-over from other donors' samples. This CDR3 is CASRDWTGGGEAFF. The CDR3 DNA sequence: TGTGCCAGCAGGGATTGGACAGGGGGGGGTGAAGCTTTCTTT.